What follows is one T cell receptor beta chain and its context. Its antigen remains unidentified. The data stem from a study of blood T cells in healthy people across ages. Together with a sample-barcoded 5' primer, a J-beta primer mix was included in a second PCR lasting roughly 6 to 12 cycles. From each sample, at least 3 million paired-end reads containing CDR3 were obtained. TCRdb ran MiXCR on the 5' RACE reads and lists one entry per CDR3 protein. This table holds 1.5 million to 1.8 million distinct CDR3 sequences, under 55% found once. Findings and limits, study-wide: Roughly linear age-related decline in beta diversity appeared, significant by age about 37.

The authors isolated at least 6 million PBMCs per sample. This CDR3 region has 16 residues. Germline V gene data show CDR1 as MNHNY and CDR2 as SVGAGI (reference sequence). J lost 0 bases, V lost 5 bases, and 9 bases had no gene match. This sequence joins TRBV6-6 and TRBJ1-2, with 7 bases matching TRBD1. The sequenced sample was blood. The clonotype was recovered from a woman aged 18 to 35 in good health. The CDR3 protein is CASSPRDRVANYGYTF. As DNA, the CDR3 is TGTGCCAGCAGTCCCAGAGACAGGGTAGCTAACTATGGCTACACCTTC.